These 8 T cell receptor beta chains were all obtained from the same sample, sequenced in a study of blood T cell repertoires in COVID-19. Clones were sequenced by immunoSEQ multiplex PCR, and TCRdb holds only the in-frame ones, with some missing. Here the sample spans nearly 80,000 clones, about four fifths being singletons. The sequencing input was peripheral blood. These TCRs come from a man in his forties or fifties with acute or convalescent COVID-19.

The chain uses TRBV5-1 and TRBJ2-5; 9 positions agree with TRBD1. This CDR3 has 13 residues. CDR1 SGHRS and CDR2 YFSETQ come from the germline V gene. V dropped 4 bases and J dropped 4; count of bases not matched to a gene: 2. As DNA, the CDR3 is TGCGCCAGCAGCCTACAGGGGGCAGAGACCCAGTACTTC. This gives the protein CASSLQGAETQYF.

V usage is TRBV14 and J usage is TRBJ1-1, with a possible D match to TRBD1 (5 bases). With 3 bases removed from V and 5 bases from J, the gap between germline ends came to 13 bases. Germline V gene lookup returns CDR1 SGHDN and CDR2 FVKESK. There are 14 residues in the CDR3. CDR3 in DNA: TGTGCCAGCAGCCAGGGGGGGTATAGGACTGAAGCTTTCTTT. This sequence encodes CASSQGGYRTEAFF.

The chain joins TRBV7-2 to TRBJ2-3; 7 bases map to TRBD2. V shed 6 bases, J shed 1 base, and the junction held 7 bases outside the gene matches. Germline loops: CDR1 SGHTA, CDR2 FQGNSA. The CDR3 extends over 15 amino acids. The CDR3 is CASSPLGGGTDTQYF. The CDR3 DNA is TGTGCCAGCAGTCCCCTGGGAGGGGGCACAGATACGCAGTATTTT. The variable domain in full, with the rest retrieved from reference TRBV7-2 and TRBJ2-3, is GAGVSQSPSNKVTEKGKDVELRCDPISGHTALYWYRQSLGQGLEFLIYFQGNSAPDKSGLPSDRFSAERTGGSVSTLTIQRTQQEDSAVYLCASSPLGGGTDTQYFGPGTRLTVL.

The chain combines TRBV30 with TRBJ1-5, with D unresolved. V was pared by 5 bases and J by 3 bases, with 14 bases between. The CDR3 extends over 14 amino acids. The germline gives CDR1 GTSNPN, CDR2 SVGIG (reference sequence). The DNA of the CDR3 is TGTGCCTGGGCAGGAGGCAGACACAATCAGCCCCAGCATTTT. Translated: CAWAGGRHNQPQHF. The variable domain in full, completed from reference TRBV30 and TRBJ1-5, reads SQTIHQWPATLVQPVGSPLSLECTVEGTSNPNLYWYRQAAGRGLQLLFYSVGIGQISSEVPQNLSASRPQDRQFILSSKKLLLSDSGFYLCAWAGGRHNQPQHFGDGTRLSIL.

This chain uses TRBV18 with TRBJ1-4; no definite D call. Trimming pared 6 bases from V and 8 bases from J, leaving 19 bases between. This CDR3 comprises 15 residues. The V gene's germline CDR1 is KGHSH and CDR2 LQKENI. Here the CDR3 DNA reads TGTGCCAGCTCCTCACGAACGGGGTACGACGAAAAACTGTTTTTT. Translation gives CASSSRTGYDEKLFF.

J is TRBJ1-2 and V is TRBV12-3 or TRBV12-4, with 10 bases matching TRBD1. Germline trimming cut 5 bases from V and 5 bases from J; bases unmatched to any gene: 2. The CDR3 loop spans 13 amino acids. The CDR3 spells CASSGGQGYGYTF. The CDR3 nucleotides are TGTGCCAGCAGTGGGGGACAGGGGTATGGCTACACCTTC.

This clone was counted once. This chain connects TRBV5-1 to TRBJ2-7, with TRBD1 matching 10 bases. Trimming removed 0 bases from V and 5 bases from J; junction bases left unmatched: 5. The length of the CDR3 is 15 residues. From germline, CDR1 is SGHRS and CDR2 YFSETQ. CDR3 nucleotides: TGCGCCAGCAGCTTGGAAGAGACAGGGGGCGACGAGCAGTACTTC. As protein: CASSLEETGGDEQYF.

This clone was picked up one time. For the CDR3, the DNA is TGTGCCAGCAGTGTACCGGGACAGGGCGTCTATGGCTACACCTTC. It translates to CASSVPGQGVYGYTF. This sequence joins TRBV28 and TRBJ1-2, with 9 nucleotides matching TRBD1. Trimming cost V 5 bases and J 4 bases; bases outside gene matches: 8. The CDR3 totals 15 residues. Germline CDR1 MDHEN, CDR2 SYDVKM.